This is a list of T cell receptor beta chains from one sample in a study of T cells in Graves' hyperthyroidism and ophthalmopathy. TCRdb reprocessed the multiplex PCR reads via MiXCR and lists one record per CDR3 protein. The table has about 530,000 distinct CDR3 sequences, 15% to 20% seen once. The sequenced material came from blood. These receptors originate from a woman between 18 and 29 years old with Graves' ophthalmopathy. CDR3s include the opening cysteine and the closing phenylalanine or tryptophan. Clone size is not always given. Where it is, it says once, few, many or a class for expanded clones.

CDR3	V	size
CASNLQGGNTEAFF	TRBV6-1	NA
CASSWGQGKYEQYF	TRBV7-2	many
CASSLQGCTDTQYF	TRBV27	many
CASSGPGTGYNEQFF	TRBV5-5	many
CASSFSGMANEKLFF	TRBV28	NA
CSADTGDAYEQYF	TRBV20-1	many
CASSVTSGSYEQYF	TRBV7-9	many
CASRWDSPTDTQYF	TRBV11-2	many
CASRRQGGNTEAFF	TRBV27	many
CASSLERQGYEQYF	TRBV27	many
CASMTLGQLAYEQYF	TRBV19	few
CASSQGGGREVQYF	TRBV19	NA
CATSRSGSNQPQHF	TRBV15	NA
CASSRDRVAYGYTF	TRBV28	many
CASSQDVGLAGEAVEQFF	TRBV4-1	NA
CATSKGTSNGEKLFF	TRBV24-1	NA
CASSLDETSGFTDTQYF	TRBV27	many
CASIGRQGAYEQYF	TRBV28	many
CASRDVLSHTEAFF	TRBV28	many
CARNRVKLFF	TRBV5-1	NA
CASSLDEGTGVYGYTF	TRBV7-3	NA
CASSLGDREETQYF	TRBV11-1	NA
CASTPVGATGELFF	TRBV6-1	few
CASSHRQILQETQYF	TRBV7-2	few
CASSVDQGRGNTIYF	TRBV9	NA
CSARAEGLLYSGNTIYF	TRBV20-1	NA
CASSQGTTGLSSYEQYF	TRBV4-1	few
CASRARQGSGTEAFF	TRBV19	few
CASSLEYVSSYEQYF	TRBV7-2	many
CASSREYTEAFF	TRBV5-6	many
CASSSRRGGSEAFF	TRBV5-1	many
CASSQDPRIVSPLHF	TRBV4-1	NA
CASSPTGDTEAFF	TRBV5-6	NA
CASRLTGAPGELLF	TRBV27	NA
CASSGRDTMNTEAFF	TRBV13	many
CASSLNGRQVLETQYF	TRBV7-3	NA
CASSVPQGEQYF	TRBV5-6	NA
CASSLDPRAYEQYF	TRBV27	NA
CASSPRTVSSYEQYF	TRBV7-3	few
CASSYSPGSYSNQPQHF	TRBV6-5	NA
CSARGNGYIF	TRBV20-1	NA
CAWTTEGGYTF	TRBV30	many
CASRPWGRGISDTQYF	TRBV6-2/TRBV6-3	many
CASNTRTAGSNQPQHF	TRBV11-2	NA
CASSLRAGGRVEQFF	TRBV12-3/TRBV12-4	NA
CASSVGATGMNTEAFF	TRBV9	NA
CSARRQGAGGYTF	TRBV20-1	NA
CASSQVGDRGFYGYTF	TRBV4-1	few
CAWSLSGQQPQHF	TRBV30	many
CASTSGGETQYF	TRBV11-2	many
CSARDGRANTGELFF	TRBV20-1	NA
CASSQGVGQGGPNYGYTF	TRBV13	NA
CASSLFWRSSTGELFF	TRBV5-1	many